Below are 14 T cell receptor beta chains sequenced from a single sample in a study of T cells after yellow fever vaccination. Via MiXCR, TCRdb re-called the 5' RACE reads, giving one row per CDR3 protein. This repertoire shows around 530,000 distinct CDR3 sequences, less than 20% found once; its top ten account for 17%. The source was PBMCs, collected 5 to 6 days after the first yellow fever vaccination. These receptors came from a man between 18 and 29 years old who received the YFV17D yellow fever vaccine.

Concerning this clonotype itself: One junction end disagrees with the germline gene, perhaps due to a read error. This rearrangement joins TRBV12-3 or TRBV12-4 to TRBJ1-1, with unresolved D. The CDR3 consists of 10 residues. In DNA, the CDR3 is TGTGCCAGCAGCTTAGGGCGGGCTTTCTTT. The encoded protein is CASSLGRAFF.

This clonotype was seen a handful of times. CDR3 DNA: TGCGCCAGCAGCCGAGTGGACGGAGCCACCTACGAGCAGTACGTC. Encoded protein: CASSRVDGATYEQYV. The V call is TRBV4-1, the J call TRBJ2-7; D not resolved. CDR1 MGHRA and CDR2 YSYEKL come from the germline V gene. V was trimmed by 4 bases and J by 2 bases, leaving 15 bases between them. CDR3 length: 15 residues.

In its sample, this clonotype was seen a few times. The chain has TRBV4-3 and TRBJ1-4; 9 bases align to TRBD1. The length of the CDR3 is 15 residues. Germline V gene lookup returns CDR1 LGHNA and CDR2 YSLEER. V dropped 0 bases and J dropped 8; count of bases not matched to a gene: 4. The chain's CDR3 is CASSQDRGQGEKLFF. In nucleotides, the CDR3 is TGCGCCAGCAGCCAAGATCGGGGACAGGGCGAAAAACTGTTTTTT.

This clonotype appeared a few times. The chain employs TRBV5-4 and TRBJ2-3; D unclear. V was shortened by 4 bases and J by 6 bases, with 12 bases between the two germline ends. In germline, CDR1 is SGHNT, CDR2 YYREEE (reference sequence). The CDR3 totals 13 residues. The CDR3 reads CASSDPPGDTQYF. The CDR3 DNA sequence: TGTGCCAGCAGCGACCCCCCCGGGGATACGCAGTATTTT.

This clonotype appeared many times. This chain links TRBV11-2 with TRBJ1-1; D not resolved. In germline, CDR1 is SGHAT, CDR2 FQNNGV. The CDR3 length is 16 residues. V lost 0 bases to trimming and J lost 0 bases, with 11 bases between them. The CDR3 region has the DNA TGTGCCAGCAGCTTAGAGTTTGGAAAAATGAACACTGAAGCTTTCTTT. This encodes CASSLEFGKMNTEAFF.

This chain joins TRBV6-2 or TRBV6-3 and TRBJ2-7, with D perhaps matching TRBD1 (6 bases). The germline gives CDR1 MNHEY, CDR2 SVGEGT. This CDR3 is 14 amino acids long. Trimming took off 4 bases at V and 2 bases at J, with 12 bases between the two ends. The CDR3 sequence: CASSSVGQAYEQYV. The CDR3 DNA reads as TGTGCCAGCAGTTCCGTGGGACAAGCCTACGAGCAGTACGTC.

This clonotype has just a few counts. The chain employs TRBV27 and TRBJ2-2, with a possible D match to TRBD1 (6 bases). The germline CDR1 and CDR2 sequences are MNHEY and SMNVEV (reference sequence). V gave up 2 bases and J gave up 0 bases, with 19 bases separating them. CDR3 length: 19 amino acids. The CDR3 nucleotides are TGTGCCAGCAGTTTACATCCGGGACAAACTTTAGCGAACACCGGGGAGCTGTTTTTT. Translating it yields CASSLHPGQTLANTGELFF.

There are a few counts of this clonotype. The chain has TRBV5-5 and TRBJ1-2; maybe TRBD1 (5 bases). Per the germline V gene, CDR1 is SGHKS and CDR2 is YYEKEE (reference sequence). With 0 bases removed from V and 7 bases from J, the gap between germline ends came to 13 bases. This CDR3 is built from 14 residues. In DNA, the CDR3 is TGTGCCAGCAGCTTGGCCGGGGGGAGTGGTGGCTACACCTTC. It is translated as CASSLAGGSGGYTF.

The chain uses TRBV29-1 and TRBJ2-3; no firm D call. CDR1 is SQVTM, CDR2 ANQGSEA, per germline. This CDR3 is built from 14 residues. The V gene lost 2 bases and the J gene lost 1 base, with 10 bases spanning the gap. This CDR3 is CSVESPSRTDTQYF. In DNA form, the CDR3 reads TGCAGCGTTGAATCCCCGTCCCGCACAGATACGCAGTATTTT.

V and J are TRBV12-3 or TRBV12-4 and TRBJ2-7, with TRBD1 matching over 10 bases. J was trimmed by 6 bases and V by 5 bases; bases with no gene match: 10. This CDR3 is built from 15 residues. CDR3: CASSGGSGQGIEQYF. CDR3 bases: TGTGCCAGCAGTGGGGGTTCGGGACAGGGGATCGAGCAGTACTTC.

This clonotype was seen a handful of times. The chain combines TRBV7-2 with TRBJ2-1; D possibly matches TRBD1 or TRBD2 (5 bases each). The germline V gene has CDR1 SGHTA and CDR2 FQGNSA. The ends were cut back, 5 bases at V and 5 bases at J, with 13 bases in the middle. This CDR3 comprises 14 residues. CDR3 in DNA: TGTGCCAGCAGCCGTGGGGGATCCAACAATGAGCAGTTCTTC. Its protein product is CASSRGGSNNEQFF.

V usage is TRBV6-1 and J usage is TRBJ2-1, with D uncertain. CDR3 size: 14 residues. Germline V CDR1 and CDR2: MNHNS, SASEGT. The germline V and J ends were trimmed by 0 bases and 9 bases, with 12 bases remaining between them. CDR3 in DNA: TGTGCCAGCAGTGAAGCGCAAGGGATCGGTGAGCAGTTCTTC. As protein: CASSEAQGIGEQFF.

This clonotype was seen ten or more times. This chain connects TRBV9 to TRBJ2-2; D possibly corresponds to TRBD2 (5 bases). Trimming stripped 4 bases from V and 5 bases from J, with 9 bases between. The V gene's germline CDR1 is SGDLS and CDR2 YYNGEE. The CDR3 runs 13 residues. The DNA of the CDR3 is TGTGCCAGCAGCCCCTCGGGGACCGGGGAGCTGTTTTTT. Its protein product is CASSPSGTGELFF. Based on the CDR3 plus reference TRBV9 and TRBJ2-2, the full variable domain is DSGVTQTPKHLITATGQRVTLRCSPRSGDLSVYWYQQSLDQGLQFLIQYYNGEERAKGNILERFSAQQFPDLHSELNLSSLELGDSALYFCASSPSGTGELFFGEGSRLTVL.

This rearrangement joins TRBV30 to TRBJ1-5, with D possibly being TRBD1 (5 bases). Germline lookup yields CDR1 GTSNPN and CDR2 SVGIG (reference sequence). This CDR3 has 13 amino acids. V gave up 2 bases and J gave up 4 bases, with 9 bases separating them. The CDR3 here is CAWSSRVNQPQHF. In DNA form, the CDR3 reads TGTGCCTGGAGTTCCAGGGTTAATCAGCCCCAGCATTTT.